Shown below are 9 T cell receptor beta chains from a single sample sequenced in a study of neoadjuvant anti-PD-1 for oral cavity cancer (dated by TCRdb to the early 2020s). The library was built by means of the immunoSEQ multiplex PCR assay. Sourced from immuneACCESS, this table was stored by TCRdb with only in-frame sequences that have V and J called. A share of the clones is absent; for the studies checked, an unresolved V gene accounts for under half, and the remainder has no known explanation. For this sample the table gives approximately 13,000 clones, of which around three quarters were detected only once. The ten largest clones represent under 2.5% of the sample. In the paper's terms, the time point label means: after neoadjuvant nivolumab, at surgical resection. Sequences were derived from PBMCs, sampled after nivolumab (anti-PD-1) treatment. These receptor sequences come from a person aged 35-79 years with oral cavity squamous cell carcinoma.

The rearrangement joins TRBV4-1 to TRBJ2-7; the D gene is possibly TRBD1 (6 bases). Germline V gene lookup returns CDR1 MGHRA and CDR2 YSYEKL. The V gene lost 3 bases and the J gene lost 4 bases, with 13 bases spanning the gap. This CDR3 is built from 14 residues. CDR3 in amino acids: CASSQAAQGYEQYF. For the CDR3, the DNA is TGCGCCAGCAGCCAGGCAGCTCAGGGGTACGAGCAGTACTTC.

The J gene is TRBJ2-3, the V gene TRBV10-3; tentatively, D is TRBD2 (7 bases). The CDR3 loop spans 15 amino acids. CDR1 and CDR2 (germline): ENHRY, SYGVKD. Trimming removed 11 bases from V and 1 base from J, with 19 bases in between. For the CDR3, the DNA is TGTGCCTCCAAGGGGGGGTGGGCAGGCACAGATACGCAGTATTTT. As protein: CASKGGWAGTDTQYF.

The V gene is TRBV7-9, the J gene TRBJ2-7, with a tentative D call TRBD1 (7 bases). Germline CDR1 and CDR2: SEHNR and FQNEAQ (reference sequence). With 5 bases removed from V and 5 bases from J, the gap between germline ends came to 22 bases. There are 16 residues in the CDR3. The CDR3 sequence is CASSPGGMRETNEQYF. CDR3 nucleotide sequence: TGTGCCAGCAGCCCAGGGGGTATGCGGGAAACAAACGAGCAGTACTTC.

This clone was found a few times. The chain links TRBV10-3 to TRBJ1-1; D is unresolved. Looked up from germline, CDR1 is ENHRY and CDR2 is SYGVKD. The CDR3 spans 14 residues. Trimming removed 4 bases at V and 7 bases at J, with 16 bases between. The DNA of the CDR3 is TGTGCCATCAGTGGCGTTTCCGTCGTTAGTGAAGCTTTCTTT. It yields the protein CAISGVSVVSEAFF.

The J gene is TRBJ2-1, the V gene TRBV2; 9 bases line up with TRBD2. Germline loops: CDR1 SNHLY, CDR2 FYNNEI. Trimming removed 4 bases from V and 6 bases from J; junction bases left unmatched: 7. This CDR3 spans 15 amino acids. As DNA, the CDR3 is TGTGCCAGCAGTGTAGGGCTAGCGGGGACCAATGAGCAGTTCTTC. Translating it yields CASSVGLAGTNEQFF.

The V and J genes are TRBV6-5 and TRBJ2-1, with 7 bases aligning to TRBD2. This CDR3 comprises 15 residues. CDR1 is MNHEY and CDR2 is SVGAGI in the germline V gene. V trimming: 5 bases; J trimming: 10 bases; junction bases outside the gene matches: 14. CDR3 sequence: CASSAGTTPLQEQFF. The CDR3 DNA follows: TGTGCCAGCAGTGCCGGGACTACACCCCTACAGGAGCAGTTCTTC.

This rearrangement joins TRBV6-1 to TRBJ2-7, with TRBD1 identical over 8 bases. The V segment lost 0 bases and the J segment 0 bases; nucleotides outside the gene matches: 1. Germline-derived CDR1 and CDR2 are MNHNS and SASEGT. The CDR3 is 15 residues long. The CDR3 region is CASSEATGGSYEQYF. The CDR3, as DNA: TGTGCCAGCAGTGAAGCTACAGGGGGCTCCTACGAGCAGTACTTC.

V usage is TRBV28 and J usage is TRBJ2-7; 10 nucleotides agree with TRBD1. CDR1 MDHEN and CDR2 SYDVKM come from the germline V gene. The CDR3 totals 17 residues. Trimming removed 3 bases from V and 1 base from J; junction bases left unmatched: 9. The CDR3 nucleotides read TGTGCCAGCAGTTTTGATAGATGGGACAGGGGATCCTACGAGCAGTACTTC. Encoded protein: CASSFDRWDRGSYEQYF.

V gene TRBV5-1 combines with J gene TRBJ2-1; TRBD1 agrees at 9 bases. This CDR3 is built from 15 residues. After removal of 2 bases from V and 7 bases from J, the junction contained 7 bases not matched to a gene. From germline, CDR1 is SGHRS and CDR2 YFSETQ. The CDR3 bases are TGCGCCAGCAGCTTTCGGACAGGGGCGGAGAATGAGCAGTTCTTC. This codes for CASSFRTGAENEQFF.